This T cell receptor beta chain was identified in a study of blood T cell repertoires in COVID-19. For the study at large: Acute and convalescent COVID-19 specimens originated in the United States, Italy and Spain. The analysed material was cDNA or gDNA that came from T cells, B-cell-depleted T cells, or PBMCs.

In the original analysis: Estimation of nucleated cell counts was performed using reference gene primer amplification. Sequencing used immunoSEQ multiplex PCR; TCRdb keeps in-frame clones, though not all of them. V and J calls and clone size are those listed in that table; D and trimming were worked out from the DNA. The table records 88,000 or so clones, approximately 89% of them present only once. V gave up 0 bases and J gave up 8 bases, with 11 bases separating them. Per germline, CDR1 MGHRA and CDR2 YSYEKL. The CDR3 covers 15 residues. The TCR comes from a man aged 50-60 years with acute or convalescent COVID-19. Specimen: peripheral blood. The chain recombines TRBV4-1 with TRBJ1-6; TRBD1 might be the D (5 bases). The CDR3 loop reads CASSQERGLYSPLHF. CDR3 bases: TGCGCCAGCAGCCAAGAAAGGGGCCTTTATTCACCCCTCCACTTT.